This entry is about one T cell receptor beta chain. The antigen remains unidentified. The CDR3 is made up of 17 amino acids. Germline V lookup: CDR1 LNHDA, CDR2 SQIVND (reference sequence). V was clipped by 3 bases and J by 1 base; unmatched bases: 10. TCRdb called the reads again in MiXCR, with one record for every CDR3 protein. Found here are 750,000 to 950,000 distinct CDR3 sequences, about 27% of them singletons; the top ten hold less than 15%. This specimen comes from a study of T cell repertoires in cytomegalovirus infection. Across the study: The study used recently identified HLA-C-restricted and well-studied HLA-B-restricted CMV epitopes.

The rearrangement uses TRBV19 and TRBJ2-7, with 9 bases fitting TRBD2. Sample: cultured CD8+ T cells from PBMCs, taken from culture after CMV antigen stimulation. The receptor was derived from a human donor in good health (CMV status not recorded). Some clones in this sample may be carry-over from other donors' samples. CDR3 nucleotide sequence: TGTGCCAGTAGTATGAGTCGGGCTAGCGGGGCTTCCTACGAGCAGTACTTC. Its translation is CASSMSRASGASYEQYF.